This TCR beta chain was captured in a study of blood T cell repertoires in COVID-19. The wider study: The origin of the acute and convalescent COVID-19 samples was the United States, Italy and Spain. The cDNA or gDNA used as material had been derived from T cells, B-cell-depleted T cells, or PBMCs.

The CDR3 consists of 16 residues. CDR1 and CDR2 from the germline V gene are MDHEN and SYDVKM. Deletions cut 2 bases from V and 0 bases from J, with 11 bases between. Authors' analysis steps: Using reference gene primer amplification, nucleated cell counts were estimated. TCRdb keeps only in-frame clones here, not all; method: immunoSEQ multiplex PCR. Clone size and V and J calls were adopted from that table, with D and trimming inferred from the DNA. The sample gives 45,000 to 75,000 clones, approximately 86% of which show up once; about 4.5% is in the top ten. The sample taken for sequencing was peripheral blood. The sequence was obtained from a man between 60 and 70 years old with acute or convalescent COVID-19. The rearrangement links TRBV28 to TRBJ1-5, with D hard to call. CDR3 coding DNA: TGTGCCAGCAGTTTAGAGTCCGATTATAGCAATCAGCCCCAGCATTTT. This gives the protein CASSLESDYSNQPQHF.